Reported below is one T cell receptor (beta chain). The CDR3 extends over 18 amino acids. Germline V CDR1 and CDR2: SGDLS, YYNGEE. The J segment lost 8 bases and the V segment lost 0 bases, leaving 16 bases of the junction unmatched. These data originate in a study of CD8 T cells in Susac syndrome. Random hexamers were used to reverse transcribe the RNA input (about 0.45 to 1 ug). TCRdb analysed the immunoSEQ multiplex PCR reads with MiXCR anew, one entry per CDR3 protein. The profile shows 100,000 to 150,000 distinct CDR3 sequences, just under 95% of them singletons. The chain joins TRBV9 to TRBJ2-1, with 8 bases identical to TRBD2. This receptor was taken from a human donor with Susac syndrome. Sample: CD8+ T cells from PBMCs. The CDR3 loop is CASSVGLWVAGGRDEQFF. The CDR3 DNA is TGTGCCAGCAGCGTAGGTTTGTGGGTGGCGGGGGGTCGAGATGAGCAGTTCTTC. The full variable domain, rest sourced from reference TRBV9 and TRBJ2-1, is DSGVTQTPKHLITATGQRVTLRCSPRSGDLSVYWYQQSLDQGLQFLIQYYNGEERAKGNILERFSAQQFPDLHSELNLSSLELGDSALYFCASSVGLWVAGGRDEQFFGPGTRLTVL.